This T cell receptor beta chain is from a study of response to subunit inactivated influenza vaccine. Study-level findings and limits: It was suggested by the authors that few new T cells are recruited by each seasonal influenza vaccination.

One entry per CDR3 protein, called by TCRdb with MiXCR from the RT-PCR reads. The repertoire holds more than 250,000 distinct CDR3 sequences, with around a fifth as singletons. Notes on this clonotype: The antigen is not known.

Unmatched junction bases numbered 2, after V lost 0 bases and J lost 6 bases. The CDR3 extends over 14 amino acids. CDR1 is SGHRS, CDR2 YFSETQ, per germline. Sequences were derived from PBMCs from blood, sampled approximately 22 months after vaccination. This sequence joins TRBV5-1 and TRBJ2-5; 10 bases match TRBD2. The origin of this receptor is a man in his fifties or sixties who received an inactivated influenza vaccine. CDR3 loop: CASSLDSGRQTQYF. In nucleotides, the CDR3 is TGCGCCAGCAGCTTGGATAGCGGGAGGCAGACCCAGTACTTC.